This passage covers 25 T cell receptor beta chains from one sample sequenced in a study of blood T cell repertoires in COVID-19. Produced via immunoSEQ multiplex PCR; TCRdb's table is partial and in-frame only. This sample has 350,000 or so clones, with more than 85% found just once. Sequencing input: PBMCs or T cells enriched from blood (not recorded which). The source of these receptors is a woman under 40 who had recovered from COVID-19.

This clone was recorded only once. The genes are TRBV4-3 and TRBJ2-7, with D perhaps TRBD2 (7 bases). CDR1 and CDR2 from the germline V gene are LGHNA and YSLEER. This CDR3 spans 15 amino acids. V gave up 0 bases and J gave up 3 bases, with 12 bases separating them. DNA for the CDR3: TGCGCCAGCAGCCAAGATTCTAGGGGGGGCTACGAGCAGTACTTC. It specifies CASSQDSRGGYEQYF.

A few counts support this clone. The chain recombines TRBV19 with TRBJ2-2, with D perhaps TRBD2 (5 bases). V was clipped by 5 bases and J by 5 bases, with 9 bases between them. Germline V gene lookup returns CDR1 LNHDA and CDR2 SQIVND (reference sequence). The CDR3 is 13 residues long. CDR3 sequence: CASSRTLTGELFF. CDR3 DNA: TGTGCCAGTAGTCGGACTCTAACCGGGGAGCTGTTTTTT.

The J gene is TRBJ2-3, the V gene TRBV18, with D perhaps matching TRBD2 (6 bases). The V end lost 3 bases, the J end lost 0 bases, and 7 bases lay between the germline ends. Germline CDR1 and CDR2: KGHSH and LQKENI. CDR3 size: 14 residues. The CDR3 nucleotides are TGTGCCAGCTCACCTGGGACTAGCACAGATACGCAGTATTTT. It specifies CASSPGTSTDTQYF.

The chain employs TRBV5-5 and TRBJ1-1; perhaps TRBD1 as D (5 bases). CDR3 length: 14 residues. Germline V gene sequence: CDR1 SGHKS, CDR2 YYEKEE (reference sequence). V was cut by 6 bases and J by 2 bases, with 14 bases left in between. CDR3 region: CASIHLQGNTEAFF. The CDR3 bases are TGTGCCAGCATCCACCTCCAGGGAAACACTGAAGCTTTCTTT.

V gene TRBV11-3 combines with J gene TRBJ1-2; 10 bases match TRBD1. V lost 5 bases and J lost 8; bases outside the gene matches: 5. The V gene's germline CDR1 is SGHNT and CDR2 YENEEA. This CDR3 has 13 residues. The CDR3: CASSQGQGIGYTF. The DNA for the CDR3 is TGTGCCAGCAGCCAGGGACAGGGGATCGGCTACACCTTC. Together with reference TRBV11-3 and TRBJ1-2, the CDR3 gives the full variable domain: EAGVVQSPRYKIIEKKQPVAFWCNPISGHNTLYWYLQNLGQGPELLIRYENEEAVDDSQLPKDRFSAERLKGVDSTLKIQPAELGDSAVYLCASSQGQGIGYTFGSGTRLTVV.

J is TRBJ1-1 and V is TRBV11-2; maybe TRBD1 (6 bases). This CDR3 region has 13 residues. The germline V gene encodes CDR1 SGHAT and CDR2 FQNNGV. V shed 1 base and J shed 12 bases, with 15 bases lying between them. This CDR3 reads CASSLVVGGATFF. The CDR3 coding sequence is TGTGCCAGCAGCTTAGTTGTCGGGGGGGCAACTTTCTTT.

The chain has TRBV3-1 (or the pseudogene TRBV3-2) and TRBJ2-1; 8 nucleotides agree with TRBD1. The CDR3 covers 14 residues. Germline trimming cut 3 bases from V and 9 bases from J; bases unmatched to any gene: 7. CDR1 and CDR2 from the germline V gene are LGHDT and YNNKEL (reference sequence). CDR3 residues: CASSHPQGGSEQFF. The CDR3 nucleotides are TGTGCCAGCAGCCACCCACAGGGGGGAAGTGAGCAGTTCTTC.

CDR3 sequence: CASTLGAIEAFF. The CDR3 DNA reads TGTGCCAGTACCCTCGGTGCCATTGAAGCTTTCTTT. J is TRBJ1-1 and V is TRBV19; D is unresolved. This CDR3 comprises 12 residues. Trimming took 7 bases from V and 7 from J, leaving 13 bases between them. Germline CDR1 and CDR2: LNHDA and SQIVND (reference sequence).

CDR3 loop: CASKRTGLSTDTQYF. The CDR3 DNA sequence: TGTGCCAGCAAGAGAACGGGACTTAGCACAGATACGCAGTATTTT. The rearrangement uses TRBV9 and TRBJ2-3, with D perhaps matching TRBD2 (6 bases). The V end was cut by 6 bases, the J end by 0 bases, with 14 bases between. Looked up from germline, CDR1 is SGDLS and CDR2 is YYNGEE. The CDR3 runs 15 residues.

The chain recombines TRBV11-2 with TRBJ1-1; 12 bases agree with TRBD1. The CDR3 covers 15 residues. Germline V gene lookup returns CDR1 SGHAT and CDR2 FQNNGV. With 5 bases clipped from V and 7 bases from J, the junction kept 8 bases outside the gene matches. The CDR3 DNA is TGTGCCAGCAGCCGAACCGGGACAGGGGGCTATGAAGCTTTCTTT. As protein: CASSRTGTGGYEAFF. Full variable domain (rest looked up from reference TRBV11-2 and TRBJ1-1): EAGVAQSPRYKIIEKRQSVAFWCNPISGHATLYWYQQILGQGPKLLIQFQNNGVVDDSQLPKDRFSAERLKGVDSTLKIQPAKLEDSAVYLCASSRTGTGGYEAFFGQGTRLTVV.

In this sample, this clone turned up once. The gene calls are TRBV9 and TRBJ2-3, with 10 positions matching TRBD1. The CDR3 loop spans 17 amino acids. J gave up 4 bases and V 3 bases, and 11 bases lay outside the gene matches. Germline V gene lookup returns CDR1 SGDLS and CDR2 YYNGEE. The DNA of the CDR3 is TGTGCCAGCAGCGGTTCCGCGACCGGGACAGGGGCAGATACGCAGTATTTT. Its protein product is CASSGSATGTGADTQYF.

CDR3 coding DNA: TGTGCCAGCAGTGGACCCCAGAGCGGGAGGGCCAATGAGCAGTTCTTC. Its translation is CASSGPQSGRANEQFF. The V and J genes are TRBV2 and TRBJ2-1; 10 nucleotides agree with TRBD2. The CDR3 covers 16 residues. Germline trimming cut 4 bases from V and 6 bases from J; bases unmatched to any gene: 9. Germline V gene lookup returns CDR1 SNHLY and CDR2 FYNNEI.

This rearrangement joins TRBV20-1 to TRBJ1-5; D is possibly TRBD1 (6 bases). Germline CDR1 DFQATT, CDR2 SNEGSKA (reference sequence). The CDR3 extends over 14 amino acids. Trimming removed 3 bases at V and 4 bases at J, with 13 bases between. The CDR3 loop reads CSASQGQSNQPQHF. The DNA for the CDR3 is TGCAGTGCTAGTCAAGGACAGTCTAATCAGCCCCAGCATTTT.

This chain joins TRBV4-2 and TRBJ2-7, with 8 bases fitting TRBD1. V was clipped by 3 bases and J by 0 bases; unmatched bases: 4. The germline CDR1 and CDR2 sequences are LGHNA and YNFKEQ. This CDR3 comprises 15 residues. This chain's CDR3 is CASSQADRGSYEQYF. CDR3 DNA sequence: TGTGCCAGCAGCCAGGCAGACAGGGGCTCCTACGAGCAGTACTTC.

The J gene is TRBJ2-3, the V gene TRBV6-2 or TRBV6-3; D unclear. This CDR3 spans 15 amino acids. The germline CDR1 and CDR2 sequences are MNHEY and SVGEGT. V was shortened by 2 bases and J by 0 bases, with 9 bases between the two germline ends. The DNA for the CDR3 is TGTGCCAGCAGTTACGGCCCCCGCAGCACAGATACGCAGTATTTT. It codes for CASSYGPRSTDTQYF.

The rearrangement links TRBV12-3 or TRBV12-4 to TRBJ2-5; no clear D. V gave up 8 bases and J gave up 2 bases, with 9 bases separating them. The CDR3 contains 12 residues. As DNA, the CDR3 is TGTGCCAGCTCTCCGGGTCAAGAGACCCAGTACTTC. It encodes CASSPGQETQYF.

This clone was detected a few times. The chain uses TRBV9 and TRBJ1-2; 9 positions agree with TRBD1. With 4 bases clipped from V and 2 bases from J, the junction kept 12 bases outside the gene matches. The germline gives CDR1 SGDLS, CDR2 YYNGEE. This CDR3 spans 17 amino acids. The CDR3 here is CASSSSPDRGANYGYTF. The CDR3 DNA reads as TGTGCCAGCAGCTCAAGCCCCGACAGGGGGGCAAACTATGGCTACACCTTC.

The chain couples TRBV6-5 to TRBJ2-7; 10 bases match TRBD2. The CDR3 covers 16 residues. Germline V gene lookup returns CDR1 MNHEY and CDR2 SVGAGI. V shed 2 bases and J 4 bases; nucleotides not matched to a gene: 8. CDR3 sequence (DNA): TGTGCCAGCAGTTACCGCTATACTAGCGGGGTGTACGAGCAGTACTTC. It codes for CASSYRYTSGVYEQYF.

This clone has a single count. The genes are TRBV28 and TRBJ1-5; D unclear. The CDR3 totals 13 residues. Germline CDR1 reads MDHEN; CDR2 reads SYDVKM. V shed 7 bases and J shed 4 bases, with 11 bases lying between them. CDR3 coding DNA: TGTGCCAGCAATCGGGATGGGAATCAGCCCCAGCATTTT. It translates to CASNRDGNQPQHF.

The gene calls are TRBV2 and TRBJ2-7; 9 bases line up with TRBD1. The CDR3 runs 14 residues. Germline lookup yields CDR1 SNHLY and CDR2 FYNNEI. V lost 6 bases to trimming and J lost 5 bases; unmatched junction nucleotides: 8. The CDR3 loop is CASRFGTGINEQYF. For the CDR3, the DNA is TGTGCCAGCAGGTTTGGGACAGGGATCAACGAGCAGTACTTC.

Points on this clone: This sample also contains other DNA sequences that code for the same CDR3. The chain links TRBV6-2 or TRBV6-3 to TRBJ2-5; D uncertain. Germline CDR1 and CDR2: MNHEY and SVGEGT. V lost 5 bases and J 3 bases, leaving 4 bases between the germline ends. CDR3 length: 11 residues. The CDR3 is CASSREETQYF. The DNA of the CDR3 is TGTGCCAGCAGTCGCGAAGAGACCCAGTACTTC.

The chain recombines TRBV28 with TRBJ2-7, with TRBD2 matching over 9 bases. V was clipped by 4 bases and J by 6 bases; unmatched bases: 7. The CDR3 runs to 14 residues. Per the germline V gene, CDR1 is MDHEN and CDR2 is SYDVKM. CDR3 bases: TGTGCCAGCAGTTGGGCGGGAGGGCTTTCCGAGCAGTACTTC. It yields the protein CASSWAGGLSEQYF. The full variable domain, with the rest looked up from reference TRBV28 and TRBJ2-7, is DVKVTQSSRYLVKRTGEKVFLECVQDMDHENMFWYRQDPGLGLRLIYFSYDVKMKEKGDIPEGYSVSREKKERFSLILESASTNQTSMYLCASSWAGGLSEQYFGPGTRLTVT.

The chain is built from TRBV10-3 and TRBJ2-5; TRBD2 agrees at 8 bases. With 5 bases clipped from V and 7 bases from J, the junction kept 12 bases outside the gene matches. CDR1 is ENHRY, CDR2 SYGVKD, per germline. The CDR3 sequence is 15 residues long. CDR3 coding DNA: TGTGCCATCAGTACATCGGGACTAGTAATCGGGACCCAGTACTTC. It translates to CAISTSGLVIGTQYF.

This clone was counted once. The chain employs TRBV6-5 and TRBJ1-2; maybe TRBD1 (6 bases). V lost 6 bases, J lost 1 base, and 12 bases lay in between. Per the germline V gene, CDR1 is MNHEY and CDR2 is SVGAGI. The CDR3 has 14 residues. The CDR3 bases are TGTGCCAGCAGAATCATGGACAGTAACTATGGCTACACCTTC. It specifies CASRIMDSNYGYTF.

CDR3 in amino acids: CAIRRQGSETQYF. The CDR3 DNA sequence: TGTGCCATCAGGCGACAGGGCTCGGAGACCCAGTACTTC. The V gene is TRBV10-3, the J gene TRBJ2-5, with 7 bases aligning to TRBD1. The CDR3 has 13 amino acids. Trimming took 6 bases from V and 5 from J; bases not matched to a gene: 6. The V gene's germline CDR1 is ENHRY and CDR2 SYGVKD.